The present T cell receptor beta chain was sequenced within a study of immune evolution from preneoplasia to lung adenocarcinoma. Across the whole study: HLA loss of heterozygosity: roughly 6.4% AIS, about 15% MIA, over 25% ADC, none AAH. Study-level results: Later-stage lesions seemingly showed higher T cell density and diversity than normal lung.

Patients had resection in Japan or China between about 2013 and 2017. Nucleic acids came from premalignant or tumor cells enriched by macro-dissection. Trimming pared 6 bases from V and 5 bases from J, leaving 14 bases between. Germline CDR1 reads MNHEY; CDR2 reads SVGAGI. This CDR3 contains 14 residues. As regards this clone: Its matching antigen is unknown.

Generated by immunoSEQ multiplex PCR, the TCRdb table keeps only in-frame clones and is missing some. The sample has some 6,100 clones, more than 80% seen once. The chain has TRBV6-5 and TRBJ1-5, with D tentatively TRBD1 (6 bases). Sequencing was performed on FFPE lung adenocarcinoma in situ tissue. The TCR originated in a donor at least 70 years old with lung adenocarcinoma. The DNA for the CDR3 is TGTGCCAGCAGCCCAGGAGGGGGGCATCAGCCCCAGCATTTT. This encodes CASSPGGGHQPQHF.